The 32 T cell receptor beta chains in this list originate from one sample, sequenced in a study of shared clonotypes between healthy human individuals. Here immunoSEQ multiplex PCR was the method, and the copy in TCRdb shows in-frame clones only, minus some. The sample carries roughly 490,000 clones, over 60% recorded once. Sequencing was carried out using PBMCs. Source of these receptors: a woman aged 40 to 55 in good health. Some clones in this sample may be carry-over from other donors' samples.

The CDR3 DNA reads TGTGCCAGCGGGGCAGGGGCTGGAAACACCATATATTTT. Its translation is CASGAGAGNTIYF. This chain links TRBV9 with TRBJ1-3, with D tentatively TRBD1 (6 bases). V was shortened by 7 bases and J by 2 bases, with 10 bases between the two germline ends. This CDR3 contains 13 residues. Germline CDR1 reads SGDLS; CDR2 reads YYNGEE.

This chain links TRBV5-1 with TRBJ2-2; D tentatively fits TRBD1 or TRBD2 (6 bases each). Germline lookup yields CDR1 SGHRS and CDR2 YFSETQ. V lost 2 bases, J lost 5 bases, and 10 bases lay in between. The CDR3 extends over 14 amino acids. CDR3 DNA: TGCGCCAGCAGCTTAGGGGGGCAGACCGGGGAGCTGTTTTTT. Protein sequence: CASSLGGQTGELFF.

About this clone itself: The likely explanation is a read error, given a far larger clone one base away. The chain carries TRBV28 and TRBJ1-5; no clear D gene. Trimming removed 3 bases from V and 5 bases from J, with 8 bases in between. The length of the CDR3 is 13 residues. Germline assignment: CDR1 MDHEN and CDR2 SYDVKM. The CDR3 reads CASSFQGDQPQHF. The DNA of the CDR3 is TGTGCCAGCAGTTTCCAAGGAGATCAGCCCCAGCATTTT.

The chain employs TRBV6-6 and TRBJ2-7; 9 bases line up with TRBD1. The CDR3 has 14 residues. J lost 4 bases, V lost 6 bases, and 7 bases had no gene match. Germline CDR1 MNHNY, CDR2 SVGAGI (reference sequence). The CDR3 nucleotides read TGTGCCAGCAGCCGAGGACAGGGGAAATACGAGCAGTACTTC. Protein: CASSRGQGKYEQYF.

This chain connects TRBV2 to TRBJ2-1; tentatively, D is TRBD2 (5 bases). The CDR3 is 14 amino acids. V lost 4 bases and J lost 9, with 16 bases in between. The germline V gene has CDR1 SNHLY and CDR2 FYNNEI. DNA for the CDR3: TGTGCCAGCAGTGGTCGGGCGCGGGTGGGTGAGCAGTTCTTC. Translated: CASSGRARVGEQFF.

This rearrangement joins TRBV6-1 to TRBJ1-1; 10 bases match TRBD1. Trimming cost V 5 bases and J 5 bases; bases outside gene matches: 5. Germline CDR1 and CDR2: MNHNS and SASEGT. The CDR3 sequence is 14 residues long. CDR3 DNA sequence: TGTGCCAGCAGTCAGACAGGGGGCGGGACTGAAGCTTTCTTT. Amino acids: CASSQTGGGTEAFF.

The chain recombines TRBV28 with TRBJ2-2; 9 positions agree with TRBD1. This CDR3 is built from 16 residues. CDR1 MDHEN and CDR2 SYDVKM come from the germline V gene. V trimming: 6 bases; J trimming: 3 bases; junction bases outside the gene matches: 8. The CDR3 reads CASRPNRGRDTGELFF. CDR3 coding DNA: TGTGCCAGCAGGCCGAACAGGGGGCGAGACACCGGGGAGCTGTTTTTT.

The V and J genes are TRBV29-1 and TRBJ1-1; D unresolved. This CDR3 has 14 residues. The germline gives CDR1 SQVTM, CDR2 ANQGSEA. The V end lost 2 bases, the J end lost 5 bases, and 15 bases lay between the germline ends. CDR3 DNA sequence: TGCAGCGTTGAAATCACTCAGGCTGGGACTGAAGCTTTCTTT. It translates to CSVEITQAGTEAFF.

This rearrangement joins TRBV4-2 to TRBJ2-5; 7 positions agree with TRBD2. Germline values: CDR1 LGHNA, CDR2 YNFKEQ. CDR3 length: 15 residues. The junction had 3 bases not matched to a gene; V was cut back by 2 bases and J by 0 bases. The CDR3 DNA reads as TGTGCCAGCAGCCAAATCGGGGGGAACCAAGAGACCCAGTACTTC. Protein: CASSQIGGNQETQYF.

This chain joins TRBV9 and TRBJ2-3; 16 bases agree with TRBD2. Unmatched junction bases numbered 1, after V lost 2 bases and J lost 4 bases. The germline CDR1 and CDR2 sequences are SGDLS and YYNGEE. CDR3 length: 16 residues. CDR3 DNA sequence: TGTGCCAGCAGCGTGGGACTAGCGGGAGGGCCAGATACGCAGTATTTT. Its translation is CASSVGLAGGPDTQYF.

CDR3 sequence: CSVGDGWYQETQYF. The CDR3 region has the DNA TGCAGCGTTGGAGACGGATGGTACCAAGAGACCCAGTACTTC. The gene calls are TRBV29-1 and TRBJ2-5; D ambiguous. The V gene lost 4 bases and the J gene lost 0 bases, with 12 bases spanning the gap. The CDR3 spans 14 residues. Germline CDR1 is SQVTM and CDR2 is ANQGSEA.

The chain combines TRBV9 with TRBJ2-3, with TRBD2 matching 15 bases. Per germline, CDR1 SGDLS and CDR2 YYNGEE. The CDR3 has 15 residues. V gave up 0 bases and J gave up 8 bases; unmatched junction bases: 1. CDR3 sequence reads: CASSVEGLAGGTQYF. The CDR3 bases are TGTGCCAGCAGCGTAGAGGGACTAGCGGGAGGTACGCAGTATTTT.

CDR3 sequence reads: CATSRGVPGAGNTIYF. The CDR3 nucleotides are TGTGCCACCAGCAGAGGGGTTCCGGGGGCTGGAAACACCATATATTTT. The chain combines TRBV15 with TRBJ1-3; possibly TRBD1 for D (5 bases). V was trimmed by 1 base and J by 2 bases, leaving 12 bases between them. The CDR3 totals 16 residues. Germline lookup yields CDR1 LNHNV and CDR2 YYDKDF (reference sequence).

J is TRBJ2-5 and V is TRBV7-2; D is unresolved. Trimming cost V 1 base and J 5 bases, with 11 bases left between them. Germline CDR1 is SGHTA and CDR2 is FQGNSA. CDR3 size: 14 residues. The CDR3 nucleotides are TGTGCCAGCAGCTTAGTATTCCTGAGGGAGACCCAGTACTTC. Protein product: CASSLVFLRETQYF.

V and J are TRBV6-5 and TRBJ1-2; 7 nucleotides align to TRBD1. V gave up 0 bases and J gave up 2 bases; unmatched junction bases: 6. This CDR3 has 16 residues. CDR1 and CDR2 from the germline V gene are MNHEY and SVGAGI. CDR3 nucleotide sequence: TGTGCCAGCAGTTACTCGATAACAGGGGCAAACTATGGCTACACCTTC. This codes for CASSYSITGANYGYTF.

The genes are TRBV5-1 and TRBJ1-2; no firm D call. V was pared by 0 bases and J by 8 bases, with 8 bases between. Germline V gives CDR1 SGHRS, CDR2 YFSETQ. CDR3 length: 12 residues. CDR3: CASSLGTVGYTF. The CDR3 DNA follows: TGCGCCAGCAGCTTGGGAACGGTGGGCTACACCTTC.

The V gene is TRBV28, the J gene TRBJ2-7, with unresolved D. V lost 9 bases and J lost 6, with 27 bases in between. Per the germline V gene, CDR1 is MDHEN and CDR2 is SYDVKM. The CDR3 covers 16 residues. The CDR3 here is CASPPNPTILASEQYF. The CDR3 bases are TGTGCCAGTCCCCCAAACCCCACCATCTTAGCTTCCGAGCAGTACTTC.

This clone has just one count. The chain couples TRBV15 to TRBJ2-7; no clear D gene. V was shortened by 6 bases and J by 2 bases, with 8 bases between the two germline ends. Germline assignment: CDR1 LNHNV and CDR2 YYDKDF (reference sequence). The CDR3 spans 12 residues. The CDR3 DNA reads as TGTGCCACCAGTCTAGACGCCTACGAGCAGTACTTC. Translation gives CATSLDAYEQYF.

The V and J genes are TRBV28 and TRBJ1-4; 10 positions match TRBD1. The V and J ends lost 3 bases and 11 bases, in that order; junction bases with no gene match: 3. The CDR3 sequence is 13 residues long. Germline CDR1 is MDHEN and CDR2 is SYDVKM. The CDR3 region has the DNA TGTGCCAGCAGTTTGAGGGGACAGGGGAAACTGTTTTTT. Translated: CASSLRGQGKLFF.

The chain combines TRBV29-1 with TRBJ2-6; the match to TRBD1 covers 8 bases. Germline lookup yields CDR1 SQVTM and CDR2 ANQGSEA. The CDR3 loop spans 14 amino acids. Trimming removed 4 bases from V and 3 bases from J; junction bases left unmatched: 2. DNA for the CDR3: TGCAGCGTTGCAGGGGGCGATGGGGCCAACGTCCTGACTTTC. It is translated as CSVAGGDGANVLTF.

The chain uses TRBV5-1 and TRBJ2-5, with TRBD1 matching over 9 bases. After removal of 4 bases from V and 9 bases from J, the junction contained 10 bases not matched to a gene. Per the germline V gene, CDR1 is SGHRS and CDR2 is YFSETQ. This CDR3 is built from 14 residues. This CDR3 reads CASSASGTGNPQYF. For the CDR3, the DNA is TGCGCCAGCAGCGCATCCGGGACAGGGAACCCCCAGTACTTC.

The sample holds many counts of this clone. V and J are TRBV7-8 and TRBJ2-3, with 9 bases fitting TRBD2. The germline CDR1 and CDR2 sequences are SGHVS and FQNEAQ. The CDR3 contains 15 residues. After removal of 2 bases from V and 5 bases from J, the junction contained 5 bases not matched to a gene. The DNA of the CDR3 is TGTGCCAGCAGCTTACTGTTAGCGGGAGTAGATACGCAGTATTTT. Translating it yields CASSLLLAGVDTQYF.

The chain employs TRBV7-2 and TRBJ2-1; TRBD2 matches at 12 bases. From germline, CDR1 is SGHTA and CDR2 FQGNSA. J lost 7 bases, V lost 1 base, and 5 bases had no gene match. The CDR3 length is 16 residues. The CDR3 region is CASSLVGTSGPNEQFF. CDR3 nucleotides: TGTGCCAGCAGCTTAGTAGGGACTAGCGGGCCAAATGAGCAGTTCTTC.

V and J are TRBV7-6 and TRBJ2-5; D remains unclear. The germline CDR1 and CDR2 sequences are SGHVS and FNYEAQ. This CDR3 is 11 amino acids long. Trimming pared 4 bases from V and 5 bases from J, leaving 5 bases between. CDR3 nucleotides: TGTGCCAGCAGCTCCGATGAGACCCAGTACTTC. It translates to CASSSDETQYF.

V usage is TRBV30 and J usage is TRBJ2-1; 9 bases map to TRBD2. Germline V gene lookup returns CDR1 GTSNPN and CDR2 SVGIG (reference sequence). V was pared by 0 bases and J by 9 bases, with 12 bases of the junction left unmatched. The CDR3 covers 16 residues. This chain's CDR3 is CAWSVRFLAGEGEQFF. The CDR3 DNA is TGTGCCTGGAGTGTACGTTTCTTAGCGGGAGAGGGTGAGCAGTTCTTC.

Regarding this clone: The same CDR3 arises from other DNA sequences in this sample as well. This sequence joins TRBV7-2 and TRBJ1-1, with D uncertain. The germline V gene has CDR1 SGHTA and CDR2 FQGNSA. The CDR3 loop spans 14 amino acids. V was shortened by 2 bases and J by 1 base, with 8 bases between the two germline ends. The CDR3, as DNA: TGTGCCAGCAGCTTACGGACGGGGAACACTGAAGCTTTCTTT. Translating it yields CASSLRTGNTEAFF. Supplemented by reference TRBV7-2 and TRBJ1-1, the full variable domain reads GAGVSQSPSNKVTEKGKDVELRCDPISGHTALYWYRQSLGQGLEFLIYFQGNSAPDKSGLPSDRFSAERTGGSVSTLTIQRTQQEDSAVYLCASSLRTGNTEAFFGQGTRLTVV.

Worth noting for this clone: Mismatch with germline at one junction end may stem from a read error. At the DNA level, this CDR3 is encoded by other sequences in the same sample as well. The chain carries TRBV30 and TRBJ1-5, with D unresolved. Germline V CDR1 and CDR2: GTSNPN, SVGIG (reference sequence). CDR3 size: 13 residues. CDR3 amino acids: CAWSVTDNQPQHF. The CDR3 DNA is TGCGCCTGGAGTGTGACGGATAATCAGCCCCAGCATTTT.

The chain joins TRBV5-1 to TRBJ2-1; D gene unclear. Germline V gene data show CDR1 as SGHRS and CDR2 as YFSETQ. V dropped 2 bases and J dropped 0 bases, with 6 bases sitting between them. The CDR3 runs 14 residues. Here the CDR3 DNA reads TGCGCCAGCAGCTTAAGCGACTCCTACAATGAGCAGTTCTTC. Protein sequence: CASSLSDSYNEQFF.

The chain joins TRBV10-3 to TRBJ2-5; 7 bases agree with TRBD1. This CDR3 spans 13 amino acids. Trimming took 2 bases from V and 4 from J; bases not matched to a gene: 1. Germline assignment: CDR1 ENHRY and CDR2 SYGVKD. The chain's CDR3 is CAISERQGETQYF. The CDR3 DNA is TGTGCCATCAGTGAGAGACAGGGAGAGACCCAGTACTTC.

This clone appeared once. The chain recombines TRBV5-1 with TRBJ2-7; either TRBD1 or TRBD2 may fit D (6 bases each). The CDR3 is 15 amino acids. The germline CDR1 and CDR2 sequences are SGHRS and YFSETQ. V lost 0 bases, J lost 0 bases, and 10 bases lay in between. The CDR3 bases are TGCGCCAGCAGCTTGGCCGGGGGCGACTCCTACGAGCAGTACTTC. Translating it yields CASSLAGGDSYEQYF.

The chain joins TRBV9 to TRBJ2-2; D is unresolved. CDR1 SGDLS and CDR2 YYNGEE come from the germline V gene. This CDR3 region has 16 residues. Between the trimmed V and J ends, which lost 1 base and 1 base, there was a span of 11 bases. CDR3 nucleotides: TGTGCCAGCAGCGTACGCCCCACGGTGAACACCGGGGAGCTGTTTTTT. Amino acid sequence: CASSVRPTVNTGELFF. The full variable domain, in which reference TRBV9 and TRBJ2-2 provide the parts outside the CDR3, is DSGVTQTPKHLITATGQRVTLRCSPRSGDLSVYWYQQSLDQGLQFLIQYYNGEERAKGNILERFSAQQFPDLHSELNLSSLELGDSALYFCASSVRPTVNTGELFFGEGSRLTVL.

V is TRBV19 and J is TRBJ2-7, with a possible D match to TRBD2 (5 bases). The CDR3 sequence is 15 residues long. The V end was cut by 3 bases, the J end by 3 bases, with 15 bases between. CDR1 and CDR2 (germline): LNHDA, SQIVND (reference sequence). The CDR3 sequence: CASSISPPGDYEQYF. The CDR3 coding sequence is TGTGCCAGTAGTATCAGCCCACCCGGGGACTACGAGCAGTACTTC.